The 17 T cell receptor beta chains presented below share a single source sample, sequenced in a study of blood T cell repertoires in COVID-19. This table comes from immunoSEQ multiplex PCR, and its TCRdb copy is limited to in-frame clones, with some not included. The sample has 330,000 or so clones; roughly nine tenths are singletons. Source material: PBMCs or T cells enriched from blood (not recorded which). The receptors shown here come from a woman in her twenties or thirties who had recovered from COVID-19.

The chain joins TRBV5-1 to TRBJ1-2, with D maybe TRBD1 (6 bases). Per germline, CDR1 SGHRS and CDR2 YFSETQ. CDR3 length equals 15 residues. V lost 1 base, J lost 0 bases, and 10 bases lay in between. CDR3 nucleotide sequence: TGCGCCAGCAGCTTGACAGGGATCCCTAACTATGGCTACACCTTC. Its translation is CASSLTGIPNYGYTF.

The chain's CDR3 is CASGFSGSNEQFF. CDR3 nucleotides: TGTGCCAGCGGGTTCAGCGGGAGTAATGAGCAGTTCTTC. This chain connects TRBV3-1 (or the pseudogene TRBV3-2) to TRBJ2-1; the match to TRBD2 covers 8 bases. Trimming cost V 8 bases and J 7 bases; bases outside gene matches: 7. Germline V gene lookup returns CDR1 LGHDT and CDR2 YNNKEL (reference sequence). The CDR3 totals 13 residues.

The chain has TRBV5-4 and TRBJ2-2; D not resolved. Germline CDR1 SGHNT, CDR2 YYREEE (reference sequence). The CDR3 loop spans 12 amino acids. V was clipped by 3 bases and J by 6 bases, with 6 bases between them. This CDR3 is CASSYGPGELFF. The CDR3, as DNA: TGTGCCAGCAGCTATGGGCCCGGGGAGCTGTTTTTT.

The CDR3 nucleotides are TGTGCCAGCAGCCAAGTGGCCTGGAGGAACACTGAAGCTTTCTTT. This gives the protein CASSQVAWRNTEAFF. The genes are TRBV3-1 (or the pseudogene TRBV3-2) and TRBJ1-1; no clear D. V was shortened by 1 base and J by 1 base, with 10 bases between the two germline ends. Looked up from germline, CDR1 is LGHDT and CDR2 is YNNKEL (reference sequence). CDR3 length: 15 amino acids.

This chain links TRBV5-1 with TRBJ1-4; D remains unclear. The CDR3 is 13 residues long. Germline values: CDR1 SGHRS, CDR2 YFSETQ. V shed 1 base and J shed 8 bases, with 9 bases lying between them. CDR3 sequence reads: CASSLSPKEKLFF. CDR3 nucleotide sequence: TGCGCCAGCAGCTTGAGCCCGAAGGAAAAACTGTTTTTT. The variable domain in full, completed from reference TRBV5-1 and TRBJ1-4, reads KAGVTQTPRYLIKTRGQQVTLSCSPISGHRSVSWYQQTPGQGLQFLFEYFSETQRNKGNFPGRFSGRQFSNSRSEMNVSTLELGDSALYLCASSLSPKEKLFFGSGTQLSVL.

The CDR3 region is CASSQSDEQFF. The DNA for the CDR3 is TGTGCCAGCAGCCAATCGGATGAGCAGTTCTTC. This chain uses TRBV3-1 (or the pseudogene TRBV3-2) with TRBJ2-1; D gene uncertain. The CDR3 is made up of 11 amino acids. In germline, CDR1 is LGHDT, CDR2 YNNKEL (reference sequence). V dropped 2 bases and J dropped 8 bases, with 4 bases sitting between them.

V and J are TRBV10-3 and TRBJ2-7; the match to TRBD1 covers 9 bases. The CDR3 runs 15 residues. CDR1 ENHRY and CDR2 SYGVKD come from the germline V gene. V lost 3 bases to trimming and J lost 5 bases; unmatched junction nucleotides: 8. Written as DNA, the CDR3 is TGTGCCATCAGTGACCGGACAGGGGTTCTAGACGAGCAGTACTTC. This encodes CAISDRTGVLDEQYF.

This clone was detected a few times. CDR3 sequence (DNA): TGTGCCAGCAGGTCGGGACTCTACAATGAGCAGTTCTTC. As protein: CASRSGLYNEQFF. This chain links TRBV28 with TRBJ2-1, with TRBD2 as a possible D gene (6 bases). The germline V gene encodes CDR1 MDHEN and CDR2 SYDVKM. V was shortened by 6 bases and J by 3 bases, with 9 bases between the two germline ends. This CDR3 has 13 amino acids.

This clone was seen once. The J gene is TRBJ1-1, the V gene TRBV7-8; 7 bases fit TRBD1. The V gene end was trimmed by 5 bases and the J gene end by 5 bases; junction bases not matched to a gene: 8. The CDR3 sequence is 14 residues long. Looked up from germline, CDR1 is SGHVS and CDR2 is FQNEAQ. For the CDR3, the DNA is TGTGCCAGCAGCCCGCAGGCAGGGGGTACTGAAGCTTTCTTT. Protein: CASSPQAGGTEAFF.

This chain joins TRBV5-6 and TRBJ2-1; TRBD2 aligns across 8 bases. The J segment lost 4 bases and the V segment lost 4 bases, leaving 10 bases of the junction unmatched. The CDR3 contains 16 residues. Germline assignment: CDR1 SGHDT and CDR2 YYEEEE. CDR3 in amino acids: CASSKGGREAYNEQFF. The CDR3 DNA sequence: TGTGCCAGCAGCAAAGGGGGGCGGGAGGCGTACAATGAGCAGTTCTTC.

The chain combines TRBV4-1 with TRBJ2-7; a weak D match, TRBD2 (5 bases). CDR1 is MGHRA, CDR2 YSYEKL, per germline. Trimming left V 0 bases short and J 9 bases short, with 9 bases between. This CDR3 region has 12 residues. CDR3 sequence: CASSQDGRRQYF. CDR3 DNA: TGCGCCAGCAGCCAAGATGGGAGAAGGCAGTACTTC.

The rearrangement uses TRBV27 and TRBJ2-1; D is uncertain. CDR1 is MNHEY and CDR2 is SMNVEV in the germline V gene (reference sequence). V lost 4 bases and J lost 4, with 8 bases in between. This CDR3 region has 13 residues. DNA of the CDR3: TGTGCCAGCAGTTCAACAGTTTACAATGAGCAGTTCTTC. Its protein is CASSSTVYNEQFF.

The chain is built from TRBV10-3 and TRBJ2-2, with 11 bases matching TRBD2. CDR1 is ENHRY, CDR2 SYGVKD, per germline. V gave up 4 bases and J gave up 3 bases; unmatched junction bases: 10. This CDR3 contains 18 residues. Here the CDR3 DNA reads TGTGCCATCAGTGGGGGCCCCCTAGCGGGAGGTCACACCGGGGAGCTGTTTTTT. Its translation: CAISGGPLAGGHTGELFF.

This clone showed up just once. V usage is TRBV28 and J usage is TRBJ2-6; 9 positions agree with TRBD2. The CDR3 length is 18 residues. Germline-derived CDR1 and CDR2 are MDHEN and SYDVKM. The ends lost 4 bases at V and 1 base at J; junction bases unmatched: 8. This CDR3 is CASSSWREGLSGANVLTF. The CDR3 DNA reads TGTGCCAGCAGTTCCTGGCGGGAGGGCCTTTCTGGGGCCAACGTCCTGACTTTC.

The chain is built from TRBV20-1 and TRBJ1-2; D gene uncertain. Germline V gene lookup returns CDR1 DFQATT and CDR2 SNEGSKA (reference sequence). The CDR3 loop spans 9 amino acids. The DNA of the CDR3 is TGCTCAGGAGGGCATGGCTACACCTTC. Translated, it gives CSGGHGYTF.

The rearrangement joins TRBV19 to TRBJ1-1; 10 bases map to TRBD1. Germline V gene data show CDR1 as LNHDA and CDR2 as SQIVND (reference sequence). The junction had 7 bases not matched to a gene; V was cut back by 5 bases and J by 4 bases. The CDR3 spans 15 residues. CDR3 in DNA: TGTGCCAGTAGTCACGGACAGGGGGGGATCACTGAAGCTTTCTTT. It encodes CASSHGQGGITEAFF.

In nucleotides, the CDR3 is TGTGCCAGCAGTGGATTGAGCTCCTATAATTCACCCCTCCACTTT. Protein: CASSGLSSYNSPLHF. This chain connects TRBV2 to TRBJ1-6; D is unclear. Trimming shortened V by 4 bases and J by 0 bases, and 7 bases separated the two germline ends. From germline, CDR1 is SNHLY and CDR2 FYNNEI. This CDR3 has 15 amino acids.